This TCR beta chain came from a study of early T cells in non-severe SARS-CoV-2 infection listed by TCRdb under 2021. Regarding the study in general: Because TCR sequencing relied on bulk RNA taken from unsorted whole blood, pairing of alpha and beta chains was not possible.

This clonotype has a handful of counts. The clone's antigen remains unknown. It has no much larger one-base neighbor in the sample; base qualities were not kept. Libraries were prepared through 5' RACE. The data were produced on a NextSeq 500. In the TCR library protocol, unique molecular identifiers were attached to individual cDNA molecules to correct for PCR bias and sequencing error. TCR alpha and beta chains were both sequenced, and the abundances of alpha and beta sequences in each sample were closely correlated with each other. On the authors' methods: Decombinator V4 was used to perform V gene, J gene and CDR3 annotation of TCR sequences. Expanded TCRs were defined as changing significantly between any two time points under a Poisson model with p below 0.0001. TCR abundances were normalised to the total number of TCRs sequenced per sample and expressed as counts per million. TRAV1-2 paired with TRAJ12, TRAJ20 or TRAJ33 defined MAIT TCRs, while TRAV10 paired with TRAJ18 defined iNKT TCRs. VDJdb, accessed 1 November 2021, was searched for CMV, EBV and SARS-CoV-2 annotated TCRs, excluding TCRs annotated for multiple antigens. TCRdb redid the processing of the public reads, applying fastp at Q25 and MiXCR, and retained in-frame beta chains. Each entry merges the rows of one CDR3 protein and shows their most common DNA and genes. These V and J calls rely on TCRdb rather than the paper's analysis. The sample includes roughly 100,000 distinct CDR3 sequences, with 11% to 15% observed a single time. The ten top clones hold under 6.5% of the sample.

This was a case-control study nested in a cohort of healthcare workers in London, UK, who had nasopharyngeal swab PCR tests and blood samples taken every week. Between 23 and 31 March 2020, the week of the UK lockdown, healthcare workers were enrolled and then followed up weekly for as long as 16 weeks. Broader findings and caveats from the paper: Matching against VDJdb was skewed toward anti-spike CD8 responses, likely underestimated virus-specific expansions, and missed private and CD4 specificities.

In the germline V gene, CDR1 corresponds to MDHEN and CDR2 to SYDVKM. Trimming at the junction amounts to 7 bases on V and 6 bases on J, and the germline ends lie 19 bases apart. Including the terminal cysteine and phenylalanine, the CDR3 comprises 14 residues. The retained sequence is limited to the CDR3, 42 bases, with the frame set at the first base. The receptor was derived from an adult who was a healthcare worker with PCR-confirmed SARS-CoV-2 infection or an uninfected control (not recorded which). Recombination connected TRBV28 to TRBJ2-7; a tentative D call is TRBD2 (5 bases match). What was sequenced was whole blood. The DNA sequence is as follows: TGTGCCAGCACCCACCCGAACCCGGGATCCGAGCAGTACTTC. Its translation is CASTHPNPGSEQYF.